Each of the 21 T cell receptor beta chains below was sequenced from the same sample in a study of blood T cell repertoires in COVID-19. Measured with immunoSEQ multiplex PCR; TCRdb has only the in-frame clones, and not every one. Of some 500,000 clones listed, 85% to 90% are singletons. The specimen was PBMCs or T cells enriched from blood (not recorded which). The origin of the receptors is a woman in her forties who had recovered from COVID-19.

The chain employs TRBV7-8 and TRBJ1-1; the match to TRBD1 covers 9 bases. V shed 3 bases and J 5 bases; nucleotides not matched to a gene: 1. Germline V gene lookup returns CDR1 SGHVS and CDR2 FQNEAQ. The CDR3 sequence is 13 residues long. CDR3 nucleotide sequence: TGTGCCAGCAGCTTTGGGACAGGGACTGAAGCTTTCTTT. Encoded protein: CASSFGTGTEAFF.

The chain recombines TRBV6-2 or TRBV6-3 with TRBJ2-1, with TRBD2 matching over 14 bases. The CDR3 spans 18 residues. Germline CDR1 is MNHEY and CDR2 is SVGEGT. The J segment lost 8 bases and the V segment lost 7 bases, leaving 16 bases of the junction unmatched. The CDR3 spells CASNPRLAGGRPRDEQFF. The CDR3 DNA sequence: TGTGCCAGCAACCCGAGACTAGCGGGAGGGCGGCCCCGGGATGAGCAGTTCTTC.

The chain links TRBV18 to TRBJ1-1, with TRBD1 identical over 7 bases. V gave up 5 bases and J gave up 1 base; unmatched junction bases: 7. This CDR3 has 15 amino acids. Germline lookup yields CDR1 KGHSH and CDR2 LQKENI. The DNA for the CDR3 is TGTGCCAGCTCATCTCGACAGGGAAGGAACACTGAAGCTTTCTTT. Encoded protein: CASSSRQGRNTEAFF.

The chain employs TRBV9 and TRBJ1-3, with D hard to call. Germline-derived CDR1 and CDR2 are SGDLS and YYNGEE. V was shortened by 0 bases and J by 1 base, with 5 bases between the two germline ends. CDR3 length equals 14 residues. CDR3 in amino acids: CASSVEASGNTIYF. CDR3 DNA sequence: TGTGCCAGCAGCGTAGAAGCGTCTGGAAACACCATATATTTT.

The genes are TRBV7-9 and TRBJ2-3; possibly TRBD2 for D (7 bases). The V end was cut by 7 bases, the J end by 3 bases, with 20 bases between. This CDR3 is built from 16 residues. Germline V gives CDR1 SEHNR, CDR2 FQNEAQ (reference sequence). CDR3 DNA: TGTGCCAGCACCAACTGGGGGGGGACATTGACAGATACGCAGTATTTT. It is translated as CASTNWGGTLTDTQYF.

CDR3 sequence (DNA): TGCAGCGTTGAAGCACAGGGTGATAACTATGGCTACACCTTC. Its protein product is CSVEAQGDNYGYTF. The chain links TRBV29-1 to TRBJ1-2, with a tentative D call TRBD1 (6 bases). Per germline, CDR1 SQVTM and CDR2 ANQGSEA. There are 14 residues in the CDR3. V lost 1 base and J 1 base, leaving 10 bases between the germline ends. Full variable domain (missing parts from reference TRBV29-1 and TRBJ1-2): SAVISQKPSRDICQRGTSLTIQCQVDSQVTMMFWYRQQPGQSLTLIATANQGSEATYESGFVIDKFPISRPNLTFSTLTVSNMSPEDSSIYLCSVEAQGDNYGYTFGSGTRLTVV.

The rearrangement uses TRBV29-1 and TRBJ1-1, with TRBD1 as a possible D gene (6 bases). Trimming left V 6 bases short and J 0 bases short, with 8 bases between. The length of the CDR3 is 12 residues. Germline CDR1 SQVTM, CDR2 ANQGSEA. The DNA for the CDR3 is TGCAGCGTGGACAGCATGAACACTGAAGCTTTCTTT. This translates into CSVDSMNTEAFF.

This chain joins TRBV27 and TRBJ2-3; TRBD2 matches 15 bases. Trimming took 2 bases from V and 1 from J; bases not matched to a gene: 1. Germline V lookup: CDR1 MNHEY, CDR2 SMNVEV (reference sequence). The CDR3 is 17 amino acids. Here the CDR3 reads CASSLGLAGGRTDTQYF. DNA for the CDR3: TGTGCCAGCAGTTTAGGACTAGCGGGAGGGCGCACAGATACGCAGTATTTT.

With respect to this clone: This sample also contains other DNA sequences that code for the same CDR3. J is TRBJ1-1 and V is TRBV19; 7 bases map to TRBD1. CDR3 length: 14 residues. V shed 7 bases, J shed 0 bases, and the junction held 5 bases outside the gene matches. In germline, CDR1 is LNHDA, CDR2 SQIVND (reference sequence). The CDR3 sequence: CASTRQGMNTEAFF. For the CDR3, the DNA is TGTGCCAGTACCCGACAGGGAATGAACACTGAAGCTTTCTTT.

In the case of this clone: One end of the junction is discordant with germline, which a read error may explain. The CDR3 nucleotides are TGTGCCAGCAGCTTAGGGACAAGGGGCTACACCTTC. Amino acids: CASSLGTRGYTF. This chain joins TRBV12-3 or TRBV12-4 and TRBJ1-2, with a tentative D call TRBD1 (6 bases). The CDR3 loop spans 12 amino acids.

The chain recombines TRBV13 with TRBJ2-1, with TRBD2 matching over 11 bases. V dropped 1 base and J dropped 2; count of bases not matched to a gene: 1. Germline V gene lookup returns CDR1 PRHDT and CDR2 FYEKMQ (reference sequence). This CDR3 spans 16 amino acids. The CDR3 protein is CASSLAGLAAYNEQFF. In DNA form, the CDR3 reads TGTGCCAGCAGCTTAGCGGGACTAGCGGCCTACAATGAGCAGTTCTTC.

This clone was counted once. J is TRBJ2-1 and V is TRBV29-1, with 7 bases identical to TRBD1. Germline lookup yields CDR1 SQVTM and CDR2 ANQGSEA. J gave up 5 bases and V 0 bases, and 7 bases lay outside the gene matches. The CDR3 loop spans 15 amino acids. The CDR3 region is CSVEDYRGWDNEQFF. Written as DNA, the CDR3 is TGCAGCGTTGAAGATTACAGGGGTTGGGACAATGAGCAGTTCTTC.

The chain has TRBV6-5 and TRBJ1-4, with a tentative D call TRBD1 (6 bases). Germline assignment: CDR1 MNHEY and CDR2 SVGAGI. The CDR3 has 13 amino acids. V was clipped by 7 bases and J by 7 bases, with 13 bases between them. CDR3 in amino acids: CASMYRESEKLFF. Written as DNA, the CDR3 is TGTGCCAGCATGTACAGGGAGAGTGAAAAACTGTTTTTT.

The chain employs TRBV5-4 and TRBJ1-5; possible D gene TRBD1, 5 bases. The CDR3 has 15 amino acids. The germline V and J ends were trimmed by 0 bases and 3 bases, with 10 bases remaining between them. The V gene's germline CDR1 is SGHNT and CDR2 YYREEE (reference sequence). The CDR3 DNA sequence: TGTGCCAGCAGCTTGGGCAGGGCCGACAATCAGCCCCAGCATTTT. This codes for CASSLGRADNQPQHF.

With regard to this clone: A junction end diverges from the germline sequence, so it may reflect a read error. The genes are TRBV7-7 and TRBJ2-7, with D tentatively TRBD1 (6 bases). The germline CDR1 and CDR2 sequences are SSHAT and FNYEAQ (reference sequence). The CDR3 consists of 15 residues. The CDR3 reads CASSQRGTMQDEQYF. The CDR3 DNA sequence: TGTGCTAGCAGCCAAAGGGGGACCATGCAAGACGAGCAGTACTTC.

V gene TRBV11-3 combines with J gene TRBJ2-2, with 8 bases aligning to TRBD2. The CDR3 contains 15 residues. Germline loops: CDR1 SGHNT, CDR2 YENEEA. The ends lost 5 bases at V and 2 bases at J; junction bases unmatched: 4. The chain's CDR3 is CASSPREGNTGELFF. The CDR3 DNA reads as TGTGCCAGCAGCCCCCGGGAGGGAAACACCGGGGAGCTGTTTTTT.

This chain connects TRBV3-1 (or the pseudogene TRBV3-2) to TRBJ1-2; 8 nucleotides line up with TRBD1. CDR1 LGHDT and CDR2 YNNKEL come from the germline V gene (reference sequence). This CDR3 has 16 amino acids. J lost 6 bases, V lost 1 base, and 10 bases had no gene match. The CDR3 spells CASSQGTGKWVDGYTF. The CDR3, as DNA: TGTGCCAGCAGCCAAGGGACAGGGAAGTGGGTGGATGGCTACACCTTC.

This chain links TRBV11-3 with TRBJ2-5; D is perhaps TRBD2 (7 bases). Germline V gene lookup returns CDR1 SGHNT and CDR2 YENEEA. This CDR3 is 14 amino acids long. The ends were cut back, 7 bases at V and 5 bases at J, with 17 bases in the middle. CDR3 sequence (DNA): TGTGCCAGCACCTCCGTGGGGGGGCAGGAGACCCAGTACTTC. This gives the protein CASTSVGGQETQYF.

This chain uses TRBV28 with TRBJ2-7; TRBD2 might be the D (6 bases). The germline V gene encodes CDR1 MDHEN and CDR2 SYDVKM. V lost 5 bases to trimming and J lost 0 bases, with 11 bases between them. The CDR3 runs 14 residues. CDR3 residues: CASSTRDFSYEQYF. Written as DNA, the CDR3 is TGTGCCAGCAGTACCCGGGACTTCTCCTACGAGCAGTACTTC.

The chain recombines TRBV7-2 with TRBJ1-6, with D tentatively TRBD1 (5 bases). V shed 5 bases and J shed 14 bases, with 19 bases lying between them. Germline values: CDR1 SGHTA, CDR2 FQGNSA. CDR3 length: 14 residues. CDR3 coding DNA: TGTGCCAGCAGCGTGGGGGGGGTAAATGTGGCCCTCCACTTT. This encodes CASSVGGVNVALHF.

This clone occurred once. This chain connects TRBV14 to TRBJ2-7; TRBD2 agrees at 12 bases. Germline V gene sequence: CDR1 SGHDN, CDR2 FVKESK. This CDR3 region has 15 residues. V shed 1 base, J shed 7 bases, and the junction held 5 bases outside the gene matches. CDR3 coding DNA: TGTGCCAGCAGCCAAGGACTAGCGGGAGTCGAGGAGCAGTACTTC. Translated: CASSQGLAGVEEQYF. The full variable domain, with the rest looked up from reference TRBV14 and TRBJ2-7, is EAGVTQFPSHSVIEKGQTVTLRCDPISGHDNLYWYRRVMGKEIKFLLHFVKESKQDESGMPNNRFLAERTGGTYSTLKVQPAELEDSGVYFCASSQGLAGVEEQYFGPGTRLTVT.